One and the same sample provided the 10 T cell receptor beta chains below, sequenced in a study of vaccination effects on CD4 cells after COVID-19 (dated by TCRdb to 2021 to 2024). To identify antigen-specific CD4+ T cell clonotypes by their expansion, the ViraFEST assay first stimulated PBMC with viral peptide pools and then applied TCR sequencing. After roughly 11 days of culture, CD4+ T cells were isolated with the EasySep CD4+ T cell isolation kit. Participants received two doses of either the BNT162b2 or the mRNA-1273 mRNA SARS-CoV-2 vaccine. Preparation of the library involved the immunoSEQ multiplex PCR assay. Sourced from immuneACCESS, this table was stored by TCRdb with only in-frame sequences that have V and J called. A share of the clones is absent; for the studies checked, an unresolved V gene accounts for under half, and the remainder has no known explanation. This sample lists about 30,000 clones; roughly 71% were detected once. The ten largest clones capture roughly 17% of the sample.

Antigens of these TCRs are unknown. Here the sequenced sample was CD4+ T cells from PBMCs cultured with HCoV-OC43 spike peptides, taken after COVID-19 vaccination. Interpreted using the paper, the cell subset or site label stands for: HCoV-OC43 spike overlapping peptide pool stimulation. Receptors were obtained from a human donor who received a COVID-19 vaccine.

V and J are TRBV7-8 and TRBJ2-1, with TRBD1 as a possible D gene (5 bases). This CDR3 is 11 amino acids long. The germline gives CDR1 SGHVS, CDR2 FQNEAQ. The germline V and J ends were trimmed by 3 bases and 10 bases, with 7 bases remaining between them. In nucleotides, the CDR3 is TGTGCCAGCAGCTTGGGGCCGGAGCAGTTCTTC. Translation: CASSLGPEQFF.

This clone was counted between two and nine times. This sequence joins TRBV2 and TRBJ2-1; TRBD1 aligns across 7 bases. The CDR3 loop spans 16 amino acids. Looked up from germline, CDR1 is SNHLY and CDR2 is FYNNEI. V shed 8 bases and J 0 bases; nucleotides not matched to a gene: 10. Here the CDR3 DNA reads TGTGCCAGCGGCGACTACAGGGGTACCTCCTACAATGAGCAGTTCTTC. It yields the protein CASGDYRGTSYNEQFF.

This clone was seen a few times. This chain links TRBV20-1 with TRBJ2-5; TRBD1 agrees at 7 bases. Germline CDR1 and CDR2: DFQATT and SNEGSKA (reference sequence). Trimming removed 3 bases from V and 2 bases from J; junction bases left unmatched: 12. The CDR3 is 16 amino acids. CDR3 protein: CSASAPGQYPQETQYF. The CDR3 DNA reads TGCAGTGCTAGTGCACCGGGACAGTACCCGCAAGAGACCCAGTACTTC.

The V and J genes are TRBV7-9 and TRBJ2-5; D unclear. V lost 1 base to trimming and J lost 5 bases, with 14 bases between them. This CDR3 has 15 amino acids. Germline V gene lookup returns CDR1 SEHNR and CDR2 FQNEAQ (reference sequence). CDR3 DNA: TGTGCCAGCAGCTTAGATGGCAGATCGGTGGAGACCCAGTACTTC. Amino acids: CASSLDGRSVETQYF.

The chain has TRBV9 and TRBJ1-5; no clear D gene. V was trimmed by 7 bases and J by 0 bases, leaving 5 bases between them. Germline CDR1 is SGDLS and CDR2 is YYNGEE. The CDR3 is made up of 12 amino acids. The chain's CDR3 is CASGSSNQPQHF. CDR3 in DNA: TGTGCCAGCGGGTCTAGCAATCAGCCCCAGCATTTT.

This clone occurred a few times. V is TRBV19 and J is TRBJ2-7; 7 bases are shared with TRBD1. The germline CDR1 and CDR2 sequences are LNHDA and SQIVND (reference sequence). The CDR3 has 14 residues. J gave up 6 bases and V 9 bases, and 14 bases lay outside the gene matches. In nucleotides, the CDR3 is TGTGCCAGCAGGGACAGAAGGGGGCCGTCCGAGCAGTACTTC. It specifies CASRDRRGPSEQYF.

CDR3 DNA sequence: TGTGCCAGCAGCTTGCGGGCAGGCCAAGAGACCCAGTACTTC. Protein: CASSLRAGQETQYF. This chain links TRBV11-2 with TRBJ2-5; D perhaps matches TRBD2 (5 bases). From germline, CDR1 is SGHAT and CDR2 FQNNGV. The CDR3 loop spans 14 amino acids. The ends were cut back, 3 bases at V and 1 base at J, with 9 bases in the middle.

V usage is TRBV19 and J usage is TRBJ1-1; tentatively, D is TRBD1 (5 bases). Germline V gene sequence: CDR1 LNHDA, CDR2 SQIVND (reference sequence). The CDR3 is made up of 12 amino acids. V lost 8 bases and J lost 2, with 9 bases in between. CDR3 region: CASRDRNTEAFF. CDR3 sequence (DNA): TGTGCCAGTCGGGACCGTAACACTGAAGCTTTCTTT.

The V call is TRBV7-9, the J call TRBJ2-5; 7 bases are shared with TRBD2. Germline loops: CDR1 SEHNR, CDR2 FQNEAQ (reference sequence). The CDR3 contains 16 residues. V lost 2 bases, J lost 1 base, and 7 bases stayed unmatched. The CDR3 spells CASSLTSGTVQETQYF. The DNA of the CDR3 is TGTGCCAGCAGCTTAACCAGCGGGACGGTCCAAGAGACCCAGTACTTC.

The chain links TRBV18 to TRBJ2-3, with 7 bases lining up with TRBD2. CDR1 KGHSH and CDR2 LQKENI come from the germline V gene. The V segment lost 3 bases and the J segment 0 bases; nucleotides outside the gene matches: 9. The CDR3 length is 17 residues. CDR3 sequence: CASSPLAAKASTDTQYF. CDR3 nucleotide sequence: TGTGCCAGCTCACCCCTAGCGGCGAAAGCTAGCACAGATACGCAGTATTTT.